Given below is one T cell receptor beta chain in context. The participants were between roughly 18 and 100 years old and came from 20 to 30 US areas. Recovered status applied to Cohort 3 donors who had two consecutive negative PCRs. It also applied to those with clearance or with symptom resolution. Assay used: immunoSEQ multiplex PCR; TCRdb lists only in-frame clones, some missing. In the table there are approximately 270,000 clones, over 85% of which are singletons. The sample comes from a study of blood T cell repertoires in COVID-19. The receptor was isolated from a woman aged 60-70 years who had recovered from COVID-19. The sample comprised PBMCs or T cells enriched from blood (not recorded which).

CDR3 in amino acids: CASSPSGGPYNSPLHF. Here the CDR3 DNA reads TGCGCCAGCAGCCCCTCAGGGGGCCCATATAATTCACCCCTCCACTTT. The gene calls are TRBV4-1 and TRBJ1-6, with 8 bases that match TRBD1. This CDR3 contains 16 residues. Looked up from germline, CDR1 is MGHRA and CDR2 is YSYEKL. The V segment lost 4 bases and the J segment 4 bases; nucleotides outside the gene matches: 6.